The entry below gives a single T cell receptor (beta chain) sequence along with its context. The clone's antigen remains unknown. No per-base quality is available; no much larger clone lies one base away. The sample belongs to a study of T cell repertoires in aging, cancer and after chemotherapy (dated by TCRdb to between 2017 and 2020). About the full investigation: Six donor age groups were covered, ranging from 30 or younger up to 70 or older, and each group contained at least three individuals. In total, the full dataset held about 9 million TCR reads. Control TCR repertoires from healthy donors were recorded over several months to years, and clear clonal overlap was observed across re-sampling. To look at immunoaging and at how T cells reconstitute after chemotherapy, the study profiled TCR beta repertoires in peripheral blood from both healthy donors and cancer patients. The cohort comprised 200 to 250 cancer patients, 94 with hematological and 124 with solid cancers, plus 95 healthy donors as a reference group.

The full study reports these points: Median generation probability increased over the chemotherapy interval in both cancer cohorts, suggesting repertoire reconstitution through rebound thymic output. According to the authors, the repertoire data do not allow conclusions to be drawn about immunological memory after chemotherapy. Significantly lower blood TCR diversity and higher clonality were observed in untreated patients with hematological or solid cancers than in age-matched healthy donors. In healthy donors, the decline in TCR diversity with age was mainly explained by loss of richness, whereas in cancer patients loss of evenness was also found to contribute.

TCR beta rearrangements were amplified from genomic DNA isolated from peripheral blood, not from sorted cells or RNA. Rearranged TRB sequences spanning V, D and J segments were amplified by multiplex touch-down PCR using a mixed TRB-A/B primer pool. Two consecutive PCR reactions with Phusion HS II polymerase added Illumina adapters and sample indices to the amplicons. After gel purification with the NucleoSpin Gel and PCR Clean-up kit, the amplicons were checked using Qubit and an Agilent 2100 Bioanalyzer. Libraries were sequenced on an Illumina MiSeq using 600-cycle, single-indexed, paired-end runs. Processing in the source paper ran as follows. Processing of the TRB sequences was carried out with MiXCR versions 2.12 and 3.0.5. Each unique CDR3 nucleotide sequence counted as one clone, and only productive sequences with at least two reads were retained. Shannon diversity, evenness, clonality (one minus evenness), and alpha-parameterized diversity profiles from alpha 0 to 5 were included as repertoire metrics. The IGoR algorithm was used to calculate generation probabilities for clones in the paired samples taken before and after chemotherapy. TCRdb reprocessing: public reads trimmed at Q25 with fastp, clones called with MiXCR, in-frame beta chains kept. CDR3 protein sequences are deduplicated, and each keeps its most common genes and DNA. TCRdb, not the original authors, processed these V and J calls. Across this sample there are some 600 distinct CDR3 sequences, with nearly 50% seen only once. The top ten hold less than 30% of the sample.

The CDR1 and CDR2 encoded by the germline V gene are MNHEY and SVGAGI. Its CDR3 holds 14 amino acids, cysteine through phenylalanine. The CDR3 DNA has 42 bases and is translated from base 1. Compared with germline, V lacks 6 bases and J lacks 7 bases; bases without a gene match: 8. This receptor was taken from a human donor in good health. This chain is built from TRBV6-5 and TRBJ2-2; 7 bases in the middle match TRBD1. The sequenced sample was blood. Here is the DNA: TGTGCCAGCAGGTCGGGACAGATATTCGGGGAGCTGTTTTTT. Its translation is CASRSGQIFGELFF.